The clone carrying this T cell receptor (beta chain) has only a few counts. Its matching antigen is unknown. The entry originates in a study of T cells in Graves' hyperthyroidism and ophthalmopathy. About the study: Blood from the periphery was taken at initial diagnosis, before any treatment. The study's findings and limits: Most thyroid clonotypes with frequency above 0.001 were detected in blood.

The TCR beta CDR3 regions underwent amplification using RNA transcripts as the source. Researchers ran a first-round RT-PCR on the TCR CDR3 using the HTBI primer set. TCRdb called the multiplex PCR reads again in MiXCR, with one record for every CDR3 protein. Here the sample spans some 510,000 distinct CDR3 sequences, under 25% being singletons. It was considered stable Graves' hyperthyroidism when ophthalmopathy did not progress within 18 months. Patients with uncontrolled infections, other autoimmune diseases, pregnancy or lactation were excluded. The CDR3 consists of 18 residues. V lost 6 bases, J lost 0 bases, and 23 bases lay in between.

The receptor's source is a man between 18 and 35 years old with Graves' hyperthyroidism. The rearrangement uses TRBV12-3 or TRBV12-4 and TRBJ1-1; D unclear. Sample: blood. The DNA of the CDR3 is TGTGCCAGCAGCCCCAACCCGGCTGGACGTATACTGAACACTGAAGCTTTCTTT. Translated: CASSPNPAGRILNTEAFF.